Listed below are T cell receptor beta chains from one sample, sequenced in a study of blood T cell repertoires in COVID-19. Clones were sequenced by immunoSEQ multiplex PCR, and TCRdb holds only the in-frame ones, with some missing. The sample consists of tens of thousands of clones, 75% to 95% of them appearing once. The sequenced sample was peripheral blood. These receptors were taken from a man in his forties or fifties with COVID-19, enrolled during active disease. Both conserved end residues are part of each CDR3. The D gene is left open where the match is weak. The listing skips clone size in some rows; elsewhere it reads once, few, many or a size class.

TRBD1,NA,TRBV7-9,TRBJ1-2,CASSLGQGGGYTF,TGTGCCAGCAGCTTAGGACAGGGAGGTGGCTACACCTTC
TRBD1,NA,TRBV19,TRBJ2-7,CASSIRDSSYEQYF,TGTGCCAGTAGTATCAGGGACAGCTCCTACGAGCAGTACTTC
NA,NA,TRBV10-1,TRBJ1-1,CASSAEGQNTEAFF,TGCGCCAGCAGTGCGGAGGGGCAGAACACTGAAGCTTTCTTT
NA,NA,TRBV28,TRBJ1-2,CASLRGGANYGYTF,TGTGCCAGCCTGAGGGGGGGGGCTAACTATGGCTACACCTTC
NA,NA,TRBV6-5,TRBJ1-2,CASSYSGSLGYGYTF,TGTGCCAGCAGTTACTCCGGGAGCCTAGGGTATGGCTACACCTTC
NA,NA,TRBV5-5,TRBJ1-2,CASIPGGGAVNGYTF,TGTGCCAGCATCCCCGGAGGGGGGGCAGTTAATGGCTACACCTTC
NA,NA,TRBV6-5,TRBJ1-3,CASSYSAGSGNTIYF,TGTGCCAGCAGTTACTCGGCAGGGTCTGGAAACACCATATATTTT
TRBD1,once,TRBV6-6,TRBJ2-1,CASYSDRGRDEQFF,TGTGCCAGTTACTCCGACAGGGGGAGGGATGAGCAGTTCTTC
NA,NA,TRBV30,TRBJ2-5,CAWSPLSETQYF,TGTGCCTGGAGCCCCCTGAGCGAGACCCAGTACTTC
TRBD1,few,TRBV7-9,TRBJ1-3,CASSLAGTVGNTIYF,TGTGCCAGCAGCCTAGCCGGGACAGTTGGAAACACCATATATTTT
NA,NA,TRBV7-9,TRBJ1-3,CASSPPGGAGNTIYF,TGTGCCAGCAGCCCCCCGGGGGGAGCAGGAAACACCATATATTTT
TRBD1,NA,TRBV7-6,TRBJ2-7,CASSSGTGGPYEQYF,TGTGCCAGCAGCTCAGGGACAGGGGGACCCTACGAGCAGTACTTC
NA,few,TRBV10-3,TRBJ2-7,CAISISGVEQYF,TGTGCCATCAGTATCTCAGGGGTCGAGCAGTACTTC
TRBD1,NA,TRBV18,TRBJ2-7,CASSPQGQGSYEQYF,TGTGCCAGCTCACCCCAAGGACAGGGTTCCTACGAGCAGTACTTC
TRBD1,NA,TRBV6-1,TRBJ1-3,CASSEAPGGSGNTIYF,TGTGCCAGCAGTGAAGCACCAGGGGGTTCTGGAAACACCATATATTTT
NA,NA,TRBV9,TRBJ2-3,CASSVVARTSTDTQYF,TGTGCCAGCAGCGTAGTGGCCAGGACTAGCACAGATACGCAGTATTTT
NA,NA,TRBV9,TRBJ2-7,CASSLEAGSSYEQYF,TGTGCCAGCAGCCTTGAGGCGGGGAGCTCCTACGAGCAGTACTTC